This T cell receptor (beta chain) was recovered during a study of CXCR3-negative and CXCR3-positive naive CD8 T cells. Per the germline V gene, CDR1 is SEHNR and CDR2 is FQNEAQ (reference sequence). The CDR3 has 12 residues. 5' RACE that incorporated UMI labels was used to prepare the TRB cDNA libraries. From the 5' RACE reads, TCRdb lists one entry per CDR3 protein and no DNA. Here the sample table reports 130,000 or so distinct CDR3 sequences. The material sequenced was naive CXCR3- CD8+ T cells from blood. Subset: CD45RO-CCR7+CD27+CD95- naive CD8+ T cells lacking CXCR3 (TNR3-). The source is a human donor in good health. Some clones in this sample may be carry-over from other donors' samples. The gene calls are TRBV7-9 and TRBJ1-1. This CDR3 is CASTESGTEAFF.